The 9 T cell receptor beta chains below were found in one sample sequenced in a study of CD8 T cells in Susac syndrome. RNA, at roughly 0.45 to 1 ug, was reverse transcribed with random hexamers. TCRdb used MiXCR to reprocess the immunoSEQ multiplex PCR reads, holding one entry per CDR3 protein. The sample shows some 120,000 distinct CDR3 sequences, approximately 94% of them seen only once. The sequenced sample was CD4+ T cells from PBMCs. These receptors came from a human donor with multiple sclerosis.

V and J are TRBV28 and TRBJ2-7; tentatively, D is TRBD1 (6 bases). The CDR3 consists of 13 residues. Germline V gives CDR1 MDHEN, CDR2 SYDVKM. V lost 10 bases to trimming and J lost 3 bases, with 16 bases between them. The DNA of the CDR3 is TGTGCCATCCGTGAGGGACATAGCTACGAGCAGTACTTC. Encoded protein: CAIREGHSYEQYF. The full variable domain, in which reference TRBV28 and TRBJ2-7 provide the parts outside the CDR3, is DVKVTQSSRYLVKRTGEKVFLECVQDMDHENMFWYRQDPGLGLRLIYFSYDVKMKEKGDIPEGYSVSREKKERFSLILESASTNQTSMYLCAIREGHSYEQYFGPGTRLTVT.

This sequence joins TRBV7-2 and TRBJ2-7, with D possibly TRBD2 on 5 matching bases. The CDR3 has 14 amino acids. Trimming removed 2 bases from V and 5 bases from J, with 13 bases in between. Germline V CDR1 and CDR2: SGHTA, FQGNSA. The DNA for the CDR3 is TGTGCCAGCAGCTTATTGACTAATGAGGACGAGCAGTACTTC. Translation gives CASSLLTNEDEQYF.

About this clonotype: Here the CDR3 omits its conserved ending phenylalanine or tryptophan, so a read error is the likely source. This chain uses TRBV3-1 with TRBJ2-7, with D hard to call. Trimming stripped 3 bases from V and 3 bases from J, with 6 bases between. CDR1 and CDR2 (germline): LGHDT, YNNKEL (reference sequence). The CDR3 has 12 residues. CDR3 bases: TGTGCCAGCAGCCAGACCGTCTACGAGCAGTACCTC. Translated, it gives CASSQTVYEQYL.

The chain recombines TRBV30 with TRBJ2-7; D ambiguous. V was shortened by 4 bases and J by 5 bases, with 9 bases between the two germline ends. The V gene's germline CDR1 is GTSNPN and CDR2 SVGIG (reference sequence). The CDR3 has 11 amino acids. Here the CDR3 reads CAWTIQDEQYF. CDR3 DNA: TGTGCCTGGACAATTCAGGACGAGCAGTACTTC.

The sample holds one count of this clonotype. The rearrangement links TRBV4-3 to TRBJ2-2; 9 bases match TRBD2. The CDR3 is made up of 17 amino acids. Per germline, CDR1 LGHNA and CDR2 YSLEER. Trimming cost V 1 base and J 6 bases; bases outside gene matches: 9. DNA for the CDR3: TGCGCCAGCAGCCAAGCCGTGGCTAGCGGGGTCGCCGGGGAGCTGTTTTTT. Translating gives CASSQAVASGVAGELFF.

The V gene is TRBV30, the J gene TRBJ2-5; 7 nucleotides agree with TRBD1. Germline lookup yields CDR1 GTSNPN and CDR2 SVGIG (reference sequence). The CDR3 spans 14 residues. V dropped 1 base and J dropped 5; count of bases not matched to a gene: 7. The CDR3: CAWSGQGLGETQYF. The CDR3 DNA reads as TGTGCCTGGAGTGGACAGGGATTGGGGGAGACCCAGTACTTC.

This chain joins TRBV20-1 and TRBJ1-1; D remains unclear. Germline assignment: CDR1 DFQATT and CDR2 SNEGSKA (reference sequence). Between the trimmed V and J ends, which lost 0 bases and 0 bases, there was a span of 17 bases. There are 17 residues in the CDR3. The CDR3 region is CSARDPHSWGMNTEAFF. The CDR3 DNA reads as TGCAGTGCTAGAGATCCGCACAGTTGGGGTATGAACACTGAAGCTTTCTTT.

The chain is built from TRBV5-1 and TRBJ1-2, with TRBD1 matching 10 bases. J gave up 6 bases and V 5 bases, and 4 bases lay outside the gene matches. The CDR3 covers 13 residues. Germline-derived CDR1 and CDR2 are SGHRS and YFSETQ. This CDR3 reads CASRWDRGNGYTF. Here the CDR3 DNA reads TGCGCCAGCAGATGGGACAGGGGAAATGGCTACACCTTC.

This clonotype was recorded only once. The chain has TRBV2 and TRBJ2-1, with D perhaps matching TRBD1 (6 bases). V was clipped by 6 bases and J by 5 bases, with 8 bases between them. Looked up from germline, CDR1 is SNHLY and CDR2 is FYNNEI. The CDR3 length is 12 residues. The CDR3 loop is CASSGQHNEQFF. CDR3 sequence (DNA): TGTGCCAGCAGCGGACAGCACAATGAGCAGTTCTTC.